This T cell receptor beta chain stems from a study of blood T cell repertoires in COVID-19 (dated by TCRdb to 2019 to 2021). Context from the whole study: Samples covering the acute and convalescent phases of COVID-19 were provided by collaborators in the United States, Italy and Spain. The material from the prospective study consisted of cDNA or gDNA derived from T cells, B-cell-depleted T cells, or PBMCs. Deeply sampled blood TCRbeta repertoires from subjects exposed to, actively infected with, or recovered from COVID-19 were included in the dataset. A freely available public database, intended as a resource for researchers studying the immune response to SARS-CoV-2, is where the repertoires were released. The samples were drawn from the first 160 participants of the ongoing ImmuneRACE study and from 1,254 subjects provided by 6 global collaborators. The sample metadata nearly always contained a de-identified subject ID, COVID-19 status, age in years and sex. HLA class I and class II types, where available, came from metadata supplied by the sample provider rather than from assay-based typing. Study-wide findings and limitations: Clinical and demographic metadata were provided uncurated, with the amount varying by source and participant.

Reading from cysteine to phenylalanine, the CDR3 counts 13 amino acids. Of the read, only the CDR3 DNA is kept; its 39 bases are in frame from base 1. According to the germline V gene (reference sequence), CDR1 reads GTSNPN and CDR2 reads SVGIG. On this clone itself: The antigen it binds to is not known. One junction end disagrees with the germline gene, perhaps due to a read error.

TCRbeta CDR3 regions were amplified from genomic DNA by means of the immunoSEQ Assay, a bias-controlled multiplex PCR. The paper's processing steps were these. The number of nucleated cells in each sample was estimated by amplification of reference gene primers within the assay. To quantify the absolute abundance of each unique TCRbeta CDR3 rearrangement, sequence reads were collapsed and filtered. For each sample, productive Simpson clonality was calculated as the square root of Simpson's diversity index across productive rearrangements. Here the immuneACCESS table is served through TCRdb, limited to in-frame sequences with V and J called. Missing clones are a known gap in these copies; in checked studies unresolved V genes cover under half, and the rest lacks a known reason. The V and J calls and clone size come from that table; D and trimming were worked out from the DNA. The sample table lists a few hundred thousand clones, approximately 89% of them with a count of one. The ten most abundant clones make up under 2.5% of the sample.

Enrolling through a virtual design, the prospective study's participants ranged in age from about 18 to 89 years and lived across 24 United States geographic areas. In the prospective study, cohorts were assigned on the basis of participant-reported clinical history obtained from a screening survey and a study questionnaire. Each participant in the prospective study had whole blood, serum and a nasopharyngeal or oropharyngeal swab collected by mobile phlebotomists. Participants in the prospective study had the option to provide additional blood draws and questionnaires over an approximately 2-month period. Prospective study blood samples were shipped either frozen or at room temperature before DNA extraction.

The receptor chain draws on TRBV30 and TRBJ1-2; no confident D gene assignment can be made. The sequence was collected from a woman between 35 and 50 years old with acute COVID-19. Material for sequencing was PBMCs or T cells enriched from blood (not recorded which). The nucleotides read TGTGCCTGGAGTGATTTGCAGGTATATGACTACACCTTC. Its translation is CAWSDLQVYDYTF. Where the CDR3 stops, the reference TRBV30 and TRBJ1-2 genes take over; the full variable domain is SQTIHQWPATLVQPVGSPLSLECTVEGTSNPNLYWYRQAAGRGLQLLFYSVGIGQISSEVPQNLSASRPQDRQFILSSKKLLLSDSGFYLCAWSDLQVYDYTFGSGTRLTVV.